This T cell receptor (beta chain) was sequenced for a study of technical replicates of blood from several donors. The CDR3 is 12 residues long. CDR1 is MNHNS, CDR2 SASEGT, per germline. The ends were cut back, 8 bases at V and 3 bases at J, with 8 bases in the middle. Sequencing was performed with immunoSEQ multiplex PCR; in TCRdb, only in-frame clones are kept and a portion is missing. This table has 75,000 to 90,000 clones, around nine tenths appearing once. Sequenced sample: T cells isolated from PBMCs. The clonotype comes from a human donor in good health. V usage is TRBV6-1 and J usage is TRBJ2-1, with no clear D. The CDR3 bases are TGTGCCAGCCGGTACAGCTACAATGAGCAGTTCTTC. Residues: CASRYSYNEQFF.